This record covers a single T cell receptor (beta chain). The antigen is not known. TCRdb reprocessed the 5' RACE reads via MiXCR and lists one record per CDR3 protein. The sample holds a few hundred thousand distinct CDR3 sequences, 7.5% to 9% seen once. The record originates from a study of T cells after yellow fever vaccination. Background on the study: Those fractions that held only low numbers of cells were prepared using the SMART-Seq v4 Ultra Low Input RNA kit.

The V gene's germline CDR1 is SGHRS and CDR2 YFSETQ. Trimming removed 6 bases from V and 0 bases from J, with 8 bases in between. The CDR3 totals 13 residues. General study findings and limits: Among primary-vaccination clones, most reappeared after the booster, at almost 98% for CD4 and around 91% for CD8. Weaker, the secondary response peaked sooner, at day 5 versus 15. CD4 and CD8 compartments shared a small share of clonotypes.

Sequenced here: PBMCs, sampled on the day of the first yellow fever vaccination. The V gene is TRBV5-1, the J gene TRBJ2-3; D is unclear. The clonotype was recovered from a man younger than 30 who received the YFV17D yellow fever vaccine. The CDR3 DNA is TGCGCCAGCAAGAAGGGCAGCACAGATACGCAGTATTTT. Protein: CASKKGSTDTQYF.